The next 16 T cell receptor beta chains were all read from a single sample in a study of graft-versus-host responses after intestinal transplantation. Clones were read by immunoSEQ multiplex PCR, and TCRdb kept only the in-frame ones, dropping some. The table has some 14,000 clones, about 28% seen once. The sample consisted of alloreactive CD4+ T cells from a mixed lymphocyte reaction culture, taken before intestinal transplant. Subset described: CFSE-low proliferating T cells sorted from approximately six-day pre-transplant mixed lymphocyte reaction (GvH or HvG direction). Receptors were obtained from a human patient who received an intestinal transplant.

This clone came up a few times. This rearrangement joins TRBV6-5 to TRBJ2-3; D is ambiguous. V dropped 2 bases and J dropped 0 bases, with 6 bases sitting between them. The CDR3 covers 14 residues. Germline CDR1 reads MNHEY; CDR2 reads SVGAGI. In nucleotides, the CDR3 is TGTGCCAGCAGTTACCCCCTTAGCACAGATACGCAGTATTTT. Protein: CASSYPLSTDTQYF.

This clone has only a few counts. The V gene is TRBV5-5, the J gene TRBJ2-7, with 7 positions matching TRBD2. This CDR3 contains 15 residues. V trimming: 0 bases; J trimming: 0 bases; junction bases outside the gene matches: 3. The germline V gene has CDR1 SGHKS and CDR2 YYEKEE (reference sequence). CDR3 in amino acids: CASSLVAGLSYEQYF. DNA for the CDR3: TGTGCCAGCAGCTTGGTAGCGGGTCTCTCCTACGAGCAGTACTTC. The full variable domain, rest sourced from reference TRBV5-5 and TRBJ2-7, is DAGVTQSPTHLIKTRGQQVTLRCSPISGHKSVSWYQQVLGQGPQFIFQYYEKEERGRGNFPDRFSARQFPNYSSELNVNALLLGDSALYLCASSLVAGLSYEQYFGPGTRLTVT.

The rearrangement uses TRBV23-1 and TRBJ2-4; D is possibly TRBD1 or TRBD2 (5 bases each). TRBV23-1 is an ORF; its function is uncertain. The CDR3 consists of 15 residues. The V and J ends lost 0 bases and 5 bases respectively, with 11 bases between them. The CDR3, as DNA: TGCGCCAGCAGTCAATCGAGGCAGGGAGAAAACATTCAGTACTTC. It specifies CASSQSRQGENIQYF.

This clone was seen a single time. J is TRBJ2-5 and V is TRBV28; 7 positions agree with TRBD2. V trimming: 3 bases; J trimming: 1 base; junction bases outside the gene matches: 8. Germline CDR1 reads MDHEN; CDR2 reads SYDVKM. The CDR3 spans 16 residues. The CDR3 sequence: CASSLGGSGFQETQYF. CDR3 sequence (DNA): TGTGCCAGCAGTTTGGGGGGGAGCGGCTTCCAAGAGACCCAGTACTTC.

The chain has TRBV6-9 and TRBJ1-5; TRBD1 might be the D (5 bases). The CDR3 totals 15 residues. Germline CDR1 is MNHGY and CDR2 is SVAAGI. The V gene lost 3 bases and the J gene lost 0 bases, with 9 bases spanning the gap. The CDR3 loop reads CASSYGGISNQPQHF. CDR3 nucleotide sequence: TGTGCCAGCAGTTACGGGGGGATTAGCAATCAGCCCCAGCATTTT.

This clone was counted a single time. The chain joins TRBV28 to TRBJ2-7; tentative D call: TRBD2 (5 bases). Germline loops: CDR1 MDHEN, CDR2 SYDVKM. Between the trimmed V and J ends, which lost 3 bases and 7 bases, there was a span of 10 bases. The CDR3 runs 12 residues. CDR3 DNA sequence: TGTGCCAGCAGTTTGACAAGACTAGAGCAGTACTTC. It yields the protein CASSLTRLEQYF.

The chain employs TRBV7-9 and TRBJ2-1, with 14 bases that match TRBD2. The V gene's germline CDR1 is SEHNR and CDR2 FQNEAQ (reference sequence). The CDR3 is made up of 15 amino acids. With V trimmed by 4 bases and J by 5 bases, 1 base remained unmatched. CDR3 in DNA: TGTGCCAGCAGCTCGGGACTAGCGGGAGACAATGAGCAGTTCTTC. Protein: CASSSGLAGDNEQFF.

With respect to this clone: A much larger clone lies a single base off, so this may be a read error. Other DNA sequences in the sample encode the same CDR3. The chain is built from TRBV30 and TRBJ1-1; D unclear. The CDR3 is 12 residues long. Germline V CDR1 and CDR2: GTSNPN, SVGIG (reference sequence). In DNA, the CDR3 is TGCGCCTGCTCTGGGCCGTACACTGAAGCTTTCTTT. It specifies CACSGPYTEAFF.

V is TRBV9 and J is TRBJ2-3; a possible D gene is TRBD2 (5 bases). Trimming stripped 3 bases from V and 0 bases from J, with 11 bases between. Per germline, CDR1 SGDLS and CDR2 YYNGEE. There are 15 residues in the CDR3. In DNA form, the CDR3 reads TGTGCCAGCAGCGAGCCTAGCAGCAGCACAGATACGCAGTATTTT. Translation: CASSEPSSSTDTQYF.

The rearrangement joins TRBV28 to TRBJ2-7; 11 positions agree with TRBD1. This CDR3 region has 14 residues. Germline V CDR1 and CDR2: MDHEN, SYDVKM. J gave up 6 bases and V 5 bases, and 6 bases lay outside the gene matches. CDR3 sequence reads: CASSPTDRGREQYF. The CDR3 bases are TGTGCCAGCAGTCCTACGGACAGGGGGCGCGAGCAGTACTTC.

Concerning this clone itself: The conserved phenylalanine or tryptophan is not found at the CDR3 terminus, so this likely reflects a read error. Because the CDR3's place on the DNA is in doubt, the DNA is left out and the CDR3 is given as listed by TCRdb. The rearrangement uses TRBV4-1 and TRBJ1-5. The CDR3 contains 14 residues when both ends are counted. Germline loops: CDR1 MGHRA, CDR2 YSYEKL. CDR3 loop: CASSPQTTNQPPHS.

The chain employs TRBV28 and TRBJ2-1, with a tentative D call TRBD1 (6 bases). The CDR3 runs to 15 residues. V gave up 6 bases and J gave up 4 bases, with 16 bases separating them. Germline V gives CDR1 MDHEN, CDR2 SYDVKM. The CDR3, as DNA: TGTGCCAGCAGCCCCCAGGGGTCGCGTTACAATGAGCAGTTCTTC. Protein: CASSPQGSRYNEQFF.

This clone appeared a few times. This rearrangement joins TRBV30 to TRBJ1-5; D is ambiguous. The CDR3 runs 15 residues. CDR1 and CDR2 (germline): GTSNPN, SVGIG (reference sequence). V lost 0 bases, J lost 7 bases, and 16 bases lay in between. The CDR3 here is CAWSVGPRPLQPQHF. In DNA, the CDR3 is TGTGCCTGGAGTGTAGGCCCCAGACCTCTACAGCCCCAGCATTTT.

The rearrangement uses TRBV5-1 and TRBJ2-1, with TRBD2 identical over 13 bases. The CDR3 extends over 16 amino acids. V lost 0 bases to trimming and J lost 7 bases; unmatched junction nucleotides: 4. Germline values: CDR1 SGHRS, CDR2 YFSETQ. The CDR3, as DNA: TGCGCCAGCAGCTTGGTACTAGCGGGGGGGTCGAATGAGCAGTTCTTC. Its translation: CASSLVLAGGSNEQFF. Filled out from reference TRBV5-1 and TRBJ2-1, the complete variable domain reads KAGVTQTPRYLIKTRGQQVTLSCSPISGHRSVSWYQQTPGQGLQFLFEYFSETQRNKGNFPGRFSGRQFSNSRSEMNVSTLELGDSALYLCASSLVLAGGSNEQFFGPGTRLTVL.

This clone is classed as medium-sized. The gene calls are TRBV30 and TRBJ2-7; 8 bases fit TRBD2. The V gene end was trimmed by 4 bases and the J gene end by 3 bases; junction bases not matched to a gene: 5. CDR1 and CDR2 (germline): GTSNPN, SVGIG (reference sequence). CDR3 length: 13 residues. CDR3 amino acids: CAWTPGGVYEQYF. DNA of the CDR3: TGTGCCTGGACCCCGGGGGGGGTCTACGAGCAGTACTTC.

The chain couples TRBV30 to TRBJ2-1, with unresolved D. The germline gives CDR1 GTSNPN, CDR2 SVGIG (reference sequence). The V end lost 2 bases, the J end lost 2 bases, and 10 bases lay between the germline ends. The CDR3 covers 14 residues. The CDR3 sequence: CAWSISLTYNEQFF. DNA for the CDR3: TGTGCCTGGAGTATTAGCCTTACCTACAATGAGCAGTTCTTC.